The present entry profiles one TCR beta chain with its context. This record belongs to a study of technical replicates of blood from a handful of donors. Germline CDR1 reads SNHLY; CDR2 reads FYNNEI. The CDR3 has 14 residues. V lost 4 bases and J lost 5, with 15 bases in between. Some clones are missing from TCRdb's copy, which holds only in-frame ones; the method was immunoSEQ multiplex PCR. Among tens of thousands of clones listed, 85% to 95% were seen once. The source is a human donor in good health. The gene calls are TRBV2 and TRBJ2-7, with D perhaps matching TRBD1 (6 bases). Material for sequencing was T cells isolated from PBMCs. The CDR3 nucleotides are TGTGCCAGCAGTGGAGTAACAGGGTCCCACGAGCAGTACTTC. As protein: CASSGVTGSHEQYF.